The rows below give T cell receptor beta chains drawn from one sample of a study of human T cells and chemical hapten exposure. Using its own MiXCR run on the RACE reads, TCRdb lists one record per CDR3 protein. The sample gives around 110,000 distinct CDR3 sequences, about 12% of which show up once; roughly 1.3% is in the top ten. This specimen was whole blood, taken in connection with sensitization to the hapten diphenylcyclopropenone (DPC). These receptors were obtained from a woman in her forties or fifties with alopecia areata. Some clones in this sample may be carry-over from other donors' samples. Each CDR3 is given with its conserved first and last residue. D genes are given only for firm matches. Clone size is not always given. Where it is, it says once, few, many or a class for expanded clones.

d_gene: TRBD1
v_gene: TRBV5-5
abundance: many
j_gene: TRBJ1-2
CDR3aa: CASSLPTGYNYGYTF
CDR3nt: TGTGCCAGCAGCTTGCCGACAGGGTATAACTATGGCTACACCTTC

d_gene: .
v_gene: TRBV20-1
abundance: few
j_gene: TRBJ1-1
CDR3aa: CSATPDGNTEAFF
CDR3nt: TGCAGTGCTACTCCCGACGGGAACACTGAAGCTTTCTTT

d_gene: TRBD2
v_gene: TRBV10-3
abundance: .
j_gene: TRBJ2-1
CDR3aa: CAIGGGAYEQFF
CDR3nt: TGTGCCATCGGCGGGGGGGCGTATGAGCAGTTCTTC

d_gene: .
v_gene: TRBV18
abundance: many
j_gene: TRBJ1-5
CDR3aa: CASSPFSDQPQHF
CDR3nt: TGTGCCAGCTCACCATTTAGCGATCAGCCCCAGCATTTT

d_gene: .
v_gene: TRBV6-5
abundance: .
j_gene: TRBJ1-2
CDR3aa: CASRGTYYGYTF
CDR3nt: TGTGCCAGCAGGGGGACTTACTATGGCTACACCTTC

d_gene: .
v_gene: TRBV11-2
abundance: .
j_gene: TRBJ1-5
CDR3aa: CASSLGPGIDQPQHF
CDR3nt: TGTGCCAGCAGCTTAGGACCAGGGATTGATCAGCCCCAGCATTTT

d_gene: .
v_gene: TRBV5-5
abundance: many
j_gene: TRBJ2-7
CDR3aa: CASSVTYEQYF
CDR3nt: TGTGCCAGCAGCGTCACCTACGAGCAGTACTTC

d_gene: .
v_gene: TRBV6-2/TRBV6-3
abundance: .
j_gene: TRBJ1-5
CDR3aa: CASSYVTRGQPQHF
CDR3nt: TGTGCCAGCAGTTACGTGACGCGGGGACAGCCCCAGCATTTT

d_gene: TRBD2
v_gene: TRBV20-1
abundance: .
j_gene: TRBJ2-1
CDR3aa: CSEASPLAGKYNEQFF
CDR3nt: TGCAGTGAAGCCTCCCCACTAGCGGGGAAGTACAATGAGCAGTTCTTC

d_gene: TRBD1
v_gene: TRBV11-3
abundance: .
j_gene: TRBJ1-4
CDR3aa: CASSSQGAVGEKLFF
CDR3nt: TGTGCCAGCAGCTCACAGGGGGCGGTCGGGGAAAAACTGTTTTTT

d_gene: .
v_gene: TRBV7-9
abundance: .
j_gene: TRBJ2-7
CDR3aa: CASSSGARGYEQYF
CDR3nt: TGTGCCAGCAGCTCAGGGGCAAGGGGCTACGAGCAGTACTTC

d_gene: TRBD1
v_gene: TRBV6-1
abundance: .
j_gene: TRBJ2-3
CDR3aa: CASRVDRATTDTQYF
CDR3nt: TGTGCCAGCAGGGTAGACAGGGCGACCACAGATACGCAGTATTTT

d_gene: .
v_gene: TRBV20-1
abundance: many
j_gene: TRBJ1-1
CDR3aa: CSASNDEAFF
CDR3nt: TGCAGTGCTAGTAACGATGAAGCTTTCTTT

d_gene: .
v_gene: TRBV18
abundance: many
j_gene: TRBJ2-1
CDR3aa: CASSPPEALEQFF
CDR3nt: TGTGCCAGCTCACCACCGGAAGCACTTGAGCAGTTCTTC

d_gene: TRBD1
v_gene: TRBV24-1
abundance: .
j_gene: TRBJ2-3
CDR3aa: CATGTGGTDTQYF
CDR3nt: TGTGCCACCGGGACAGGGGGCACAGATACGCAGTATTTT

d_gene: .
v_gene: TRBV24-1
abundance: few
j_gene: TRBJ1-1
CDR3aa: CATSEAGGDQAFF
CDR3nt: TGTGCCACCAGTGAAGCTGGCGGAGACCAAGCTTTCTTT

d_gene: .
v_gene: TRBV24-1
abundance: few
j_gene: TRBJ2-5
CDR3aa: CATHQGRAETQYF
CDR3nt: TGTGCCACCCACCAGGGGAGAGCGGAGACCCAGTACTTC

d_gene: .
v_gene: TRBV20-1
abundance: few
j_gene: TRBJ1-6
CDR3aa: CSATGTIGSPLHF
CDR3nt: TGCAGTGCAACCGGGACAATCGGATCACCCCTCCACTTT

d_gene: TRBD1
v_gene: TRBV28
abundance: .
j_gene: TRBJ1-1
CDR3aa: CAGQGAGHTEAFF
CDR3nt: TGTGCCGGACAGGGGGCTGGCCACACTGAAGCTTTCTTT

d_gene: TRBD2
v_gene: TRBV14
abundance: few
j_gene: TRBJ2-1
CDR3aa: CASSQGTSRYNEQFF
CDR3nt: TGTGCCAGCAGCCAAGGGACTAGTCGCTACAATGAGCAGTTCTTC

d_gene: .
v_gene: TRBV6-4
abundance: .
j_gene: TRBJ2-1
CDR3aa: CASSAQLTSREQFF
CDR3nt: TGTGCCAGCAGTGCTCAACTGACTAGTCGTGAGCAGTTCTTC

d_gene: .
v_gene: TRBV28
abundance: many
j_gene: TRBJ2-7
CDR3aa: CASSITQLAYEQYF
CDR3nt: TGTGCCAGCAGTATCACCCAACTAGCCTACGAGCAGTACTTC

d_gene: .
v_gene: TRBV12-3/TRBV12-4
abundance: few
j_gene: TRBJ2-3
CDR3aa: CASSTRPGADTQYF
CDR3nt: TGTGCCAGCAGCACCCGACCAGGGGCAGATACGCAGTATTTT

d_gene: TRBD2
v_gene: TRBV5-4
abundance: .
j_gene: TRBJ2-5
CDR3aa: CASSLLGSGGALETQYF
CDR3nt: TGTGCCAGCAGCTTGTTGGGTAGCGGGGGGGCCCTGGAGACCCAGTACTTC

d_gene: TRBD2
v_gene: TRBV11-2
abundance: many
j_gene: TRBJ2-1
CDR3aa: CASSRGLLASYNEQFF
CDR3nt: TGTGCCAGCAGCCGGGGACTACTGGCGTCCTACAATGAGCAGTTCTTC

d_gene: .
v_gene: TRBV10-3
abundance: .
j_gene: TRBJ1-6
CDR3aa: CAISELGGVDSPLHF
CDR3nt: TGTGCCATCAGTGAGTTAGGGGGAGTAGATTCACCCCTCCACTTT

d_gene: .
v_gene: TRBV7-2
abundance: .
j_gene: TRBJ1-6
CDR3aa: CASSFPSGQAPRRNSPLHF
CDR3nt: TGTGCCAGCAGCTTCCCTTCGGGGCAGGCGCCCCGGCGTAATTCACCCCTCCACTTT

d_gene: .
v_gene: TRBV2
abundance: many
j_gene: TRBJ1-2
CDR3aa: CASSETDGTYGYTF
CDR3nt: TGTGCCAGCAGTGAGACGGACGGCACCTATGGCTACACCTTC

d_gene: .
v_gene: TRBV7-9
abundance: few
j_gene: TRBJ2-1
CDR3aa: CASSPSFTNEQFF
CDR3nt: TGTGCCAGCAGCCCAAGTTTTACCAATGAGCAGTTCTTC

d_gene: .
v_gene: TRBV28
abundance: .
j_gene: TRBJ2-7
CDR3aa: CASSLPEKLAYEQYF
CDR3nt: TGTGCCAGCAGTTTGCCAGAAAAACTTGCCTACGAGCAGTACTTC

d_gene: .
v_gene: TRBV7-2
abundance: few
j_gene: TRBJ1-6
CDR3aa: CASSLREGNSPLHF
CDR3nt: TGTGCCAGCAGCTTACGGGAGGGAAATTCACCCCTCCACTTT

d_gene: .
v_gene: TRBV3-1
abundance: many
j_gene: TRBJ1-2
CDR3aa: CASSQGGNGGGYGYTF
CDR3nt: TGTGCCAGCAGCCAAGGAGGAAACGGCGGGGGCTATGGCTACACCTTC

d_gene: .
v_gene: TRBV28
abundance: .
j_gene: TRBJ1-3
CDR3aa: CASSLNGNSGNTIYF
CDR3nt: TGTGCCAGCAGTTTAAACGGAAACTCTGGAAACACCATATATTTT

d_gene: TRBD2
v_gene: TRBV11-2
abundance: few
j_gene: TRBJ2-5
CDR3aa: CASSLQRGWEETQYF
CDR3nt: TGTGCCAGCAGCTTACAGCGGGGGTGGGAAGAGACCCAGTACTTC

d_gene: TRBD2
v_gene: TRBV2
abundance: few
j_gene: TRBJ2-2
CDR3aa: CASLGLAGNTGELFF
CDR3nt: TGTGCCAGTCTAGGACTAGCGGGGAACACCGGGGAGCTGTTTTTT

d_gene: .
v_gene: TRBV18
abundance: .
j_gene: TRBJ1-1
CDR3aa: CASSPKGSTEAFF
CDR3nt: TGTGCCAGCTCACCAAAGGGGAGCACTGAAGCTTTCTTT

d_gene: TRBD2
v_gene: TRBV18
abundance: .
j_gene: TRBJ2-7
CDR3aa: CASSPPGGSYEQYF
CDR3nt: TGTGCCAGCTCACCACCGGGGGGGAGCTACGAGCAGTACTTC

d_gene: TRBD1
v_gene: TRBV27
abundance: many
j_gene: TRBJ1-5
CDR3aa: CASSQTWDRGRNQPQHF
CDR3nt: TGTGCCAGCAGCCAAACTTGGGACAGGGGTAGAAATCAGCCCCAGCATTTT

d_gene: .
v_gene: TRBV7-9
abundance: many
j_gene: TRBJ1-1
CDR3aa: CASSFNGRAGAEAFF
CDR3nt: TGTGCCAGCAGCTTTAATGGACGGGCTGGGGCTGAAGCTTTCTTT

d_gene: .
v_gene: TRBV18
abundance: .
j_gene: TRBJ2-3
CDR3aa: CASSPRLGASDTQYF
CDR3nt: TGTGCCAGCTCACCGAGGCTGGGGGCGTCAGATACGCAGTATTTT

d_gene: .
v_gene: TRBV12-3/TRBV12-4
abundance: .
j_gene: TRBJ2-5
CDR3aa: CASSPPSGIPRETQYF
CDR3nt: TGTGCCAGCAGTCCGCCTTCCGGGATCCCACGAGAGACCCAGTACTTC

d_gene: .
v_gene: TRBV5-1
abundance: many
j_gene: TRBJ1-4
CDR3aa: CASSLDHPTNEKLFF
CDR3nt: TGCGCCAGCAGCTTGGACCACCCCACTAATGAAAAACTGTTTTTT

d_gene: .
v_gene: TRBV6-6
abundance: many
j_gene: TRBJ1-1
CDR3aa: CASSYESRGRAFF
CDR3nt: TGTGCCAGCAGTTACGAGTCACGAGGGAGAGCTTTCTTT

d_gene: TRBD2
v_gene: TRBV11-1
abundance: .
j_gene: TRBJ2-1
CDR3aa: CASRRGGGSYEQFF
CDR3nt: TGTGCCAGCAGGAGAGGTGGCGGGAGCTATGAGCAGTTCTTC

d_gene: TRBD1
v_gene: TRBV12-3/TRBV12-4
abundance: few
j_gene: TRBJ1-2
CDR3aa: CASSSITGTGYGYTF
CDR3nt: TGTGCCAGCAGCTCCATTACCGGGACAGGGTATGGCTACACCTTC

d_gene: .
v_gene: TRBV28
abundance: few
j_gene: TRBJ1-1
CDR3aa: CASNRVVNTEAFF
CDR3nt: TGTGCCAGCAATAGGGTCGTGAACACTGAAGCTTTCTTT

d_gene: TRBD2
v_gene: TRBV28
abundance: few
j_gene: TRBJ2-7
CDR3aa: CASRPGGLRFEQYF
CDR3nt: TGTGCCAGCAGACCGGGAGGGTTGAGGTTCGAGCAGTACTTC

d_gene: TRBD2
v_gene: TRBV7-6
abundance: few
j_gene: TRBJ2-5
CDR3aa: CASSPSVELAETQYF
CDR3nt: TGTGCCAGCAGCCCTAGTGTTGAACTAGCGGAGACCCAGTACTTC

d_gene: .
v_gene: TRBV21-1
abundance: .
j_gene: TRBJ2-1
CDR3aa: CASKTSEHNEQFF
CDR3nt: TGTGCCAGCAAGACTAGCGAGCACAATGAGCAGTTCTTC

d_gene: .
v_gene: TRBV23-1
abundance: many
j_gene: TRBJ1-4
CDR3aa: CASSRTTERVFAEKLFF
CDR3nt: TGCGCCAGCAGTCGAACGACAGAGCGGGTCTTCGCTGAAAAACTGTTTTTT

d_gene: TRBD1
v_gene: TRBV5-1
abundance: .
j_gene: TRBJ2-6
CDR3aa: CASSLETGTGANVLTF
CDR3nt: TGCGCCAGCAGCTTGGAGACAGGGACTGGGGCCAACGTCCTGACTTTC

d_gene: .
v_gene: TRBV4-1
abundance: .
j_gene: TRBJ1-6
CDR3aa: CASSQDFTTRRSYNSPLHF
CDR3nt: TGCGCCAGCAGCCAAGACTTTACGACCCGACGCTCCTATAATTCACCCCTCCACTTT